Listed below are T cell receptor beta chains from one sample, sequenced in a study of T cell responses to AZD1222 COVID-19 vaccine. TCRdb's table, derived via immunoSEQ multiplex PCR, lists solely in-frame clones and lacks some. The repertoire includes 100,000 to 150,000 clones, 90% of them detected once, and about 4.3% sits in the top ten. The sequenced sample was peripheral blood, obtained on day 0 of MenACWY control vaccination. Source of these receptors: an adult in good health. CDR3s include the opening cysteine and the closing phenylalanine or tryptophan. Each record gives: D gene, clone size, V gene, J gene, CDR3 DNA, CDR3 protein. A D gene is named only where the DNA matches it firmly. The listing skips clone size in some rows; elsewhere it reads once, few, many or a size class.

d_call: TRBD2; clone_size: -; v_call: TRBV27; j_call: TRBJ2-1; cdr3_nt: TGTGCCAGCATCGGAGCGGGGAAATTGAGGGAGCAGTTCTTC; cdr3_aa: CASIGAGKLREQFF
d_call: TRBD1; clone_size: -; v_call: TRBV9; j_call: TRBJ1-1; cdr3_nt: TGTGCCAGCAGCCCCATGGGACAGGTGGCAGCGAGTTATGAAGCTTTCTTT; cdr3_aa: CASSPMGQVAASYEAFF
d_call: -; clone_size: -; v_call: TRBV11-3; j_call: TRBJ2-3; cdr3_nt: TGTGCCAGCAGCCGCGAGGCCGCAGATACGCAGTATTTT; cdr3_aa: CASSREAADTQYF
d_call: TRBD1; clone_size: -; v_call: TRBV11-3; j_call: TRBJ2-2; cdr3_nt: TGTGCCAGCAGCCTTCAGGGGGCGTTAAACACCGGGGAGCTGTTTTTT; cdr3_aa: CASSLQGALNTGELFF
d_call: -; clone_size: -; v_call: TRBV11-2; j_call: TRBJ2-2; cdr3_nt: TGTGCCAGCAGCTTAGCCCTGGGCACCGGGGAGCTGTTTTTT; cdr3_aa: CASSLALGTGELFF
d_call: TRBD2; clone_size: once; v_call: TRBV7-9; j_call: TRBJ2-1; cdr3_nt: TGTGCCAGCAGCAAAAGACTAGCGGGAGACGTTGATGAGCAGTTCTTC; cdr3_aa: CASSKRLAGDVDEQFF
d_call: -; clone_size: -; v_call: TRBV5-1; j_call: TRBJ2-2; cdr3_nt: TGCGCCAGCAGCTTGGGGGGCAGAGCGAACACCGGGGAGCTGTTTTTT; cdr3_aa: CASSLGGRANTGELFF
d_call: TRBD1; clone_size: -; v_call: TRBV29-1; j_call: TRBJ1-4; cdr3_nt: TGCAGCGTGGGACAGGGTGCAACTAATGAAAAACTGTTTTTT; cdr3_aa: CSVGQGATNEKLFF
d_call: TRBD1; clone_size: -; v_call: TRBV3-1/TRBV3-2; j_call: TRBJ2-2; cdr3_nt: TGTGCCAGCAGCCGCGTAAAAGGGGGCACGAACACCGGGGAGCTGTTTTTT; cdr3_aa: CASSRVKGGTNTGELFF
d_call: -; clone_size: -; v_call: TRBV14; j_call: TRBJ2-2; cdr3_nt: TGTGCCAGCAGGGGGATGGGGACCGGGGAGCTGTTTTTT; cdr3_aa: CASRGMGTGELFF
d_call: -; clone_size: -; v_call: TRBV6-2/TRBV6-3; j_call: TRBJ1-2; cdr3_nt: TGTGCCAGCAGTCAAGGCCTTGTGGCTGGCTACACCTTC; cdr3_aa: CASSQGLVAGYTF
d_call: TRBD1; clone_size: -; v_call: TRBV4-2; j_call: TRBJ1-4; cdr3_nt: TGTGCCAGCAGCCAAGGGGGACAGGGCCATGGAGAACTGTTTTTT; cdr3_aa: CASSQGGQGHGELFF
d_call: -; clone_size: -; v_call: TRBV28; j_call: TRBJ2-2; cdr3_nt: TGTGCCAGCAGGCCGAACACCGGGGAGCTGTTTTTT; cdr3_aa: CASRPNTGELFF
d_call: -; clone_size: -; v_call: TRBV6-1; j_call: TRBJ1-1; cdr3_nt: TGTGCCAGCAGTGAAGCCCCACAGGGATATTCGAACACTGAAGCTTTCTTT; cdr3_aa: CASSEAPQGYSNTEAFF
d_call: -; clone_size: -; v_call: TRBV28; j_call: TRBJ1-5; cdr3_nt: TGTGCCAGCAGTTATAGGTTAATGCATTTT; cdr3_aa: CASSYRLMHF
d_call: -; clone_size: -; v_call: TRBV15; j_call: TRBJ1-5; cdr3_nt: TGTGCCACCAGCAGTAGAGGCGCAGGTCCAGAGCCCCAGCATTTT; cdr3_aa: CATSSRGAGPEPQHF